A selection of T cell receptor beta chains follows, all from one sample in a study of cytomegalovirus exposure and HLA in healthy donors. Produced via immunoSEQ multiplex PCR; TCRdb's table is partial and in-frame only. The sample holds 100,000 to 150,000 clones, around 80% seen once. Input material: PBMCs. The receptor source for this set is a woman between 18 and 30 years old in good health and CMV-seropositive. Both conserved end residues are part of each CDR3. A D gene is named only where the DNA matches it firmly. Clone size appears in some rows only: once, few, many, or a class for an expanded clone.

>NA|TRBV2|TRBJ2-7|NA
CASSASPRDYEQYF
TGTGCCAGCAGTGCTTCCCCTAGAGATTACGAGCAGTACTTC
>NA|TRBV19|TRBJ2-3|TRBD2
CASSIVSGTSGDTQYF
TGTGCCAGTAGTATAGTCTCCGGGACTAGCGGGGATACGCAGTATTTT
>NA|TRBV7-9|TRBJ2-3|TRBD2
CASTNQTRGNTQYF
TGTGCCAGCACCAACCAGACGCGGGGGAATACGCAGTATTTT
>NA|TRBV15|TRBJ2-2|NA
CATSRDRNTGELFF
TGTGCCACCAGCAGAGACAGGAACACCGGGGAGCTGTTTTTT
>NA|TRBV7-6|TRBJ2-7|NA
CASSLAQGMGYEQYF
TGTGCCAGCAGCTTAGCGCAGGGAATGGGTTACGAGCAGTACTTC
>NA|TRBV11-2|TRBJ1-4|TRBD1
CASSSNNRGLVNEKLFF
TGTGCCAGCAGCTCAAATAACAGGGGTTTGGTTAATGAAAAACTGTTTTTT
>NA|TRBV7-2|TRBJ2-3|NA
CASSLGGRLRTDTQYF
TGTGCCAGCAGCTTAGGGGGGCGACTCCGCACAGATACGCAGTATTTT
>NA|TRBV5-4|TRBJ2-2|TRBD2
CASSSLGGSNTGELFF
TGTGCCAGCAGCTCGCTGGGGGGGAGCAACACCGGGGAGCTGTTTTTT
>NA|TRBV11-1|TRBJ2-3|TRBD1
CASSLLSGGEDTQYF
TGTGCCAGCAGCTTGTTGTCAGGGGGCGAAGATACGCAGTATTTT
>few|TRBV5-4|TRBJ1-1|NA
CASSLVNSPNTEAFF
TGTGCCAGCAGCTTGGTAAACTCCCCCAACACTGAAGCTTTCTTT
>NA|TRBV10-3|TRBJ1-1|NA
CAISRGIRDTEAFF
TGTGCCATCAGCCGGGGGATAAGGGACACTGAAGCTTTCTTT
>NA|TRBV5-6|TRBJ2-7|TRBD1
CASSTGAVYEQYF
TGTGCCAGCAGCACAGGGGCGGTTTACGAGCAGTACTTC
>NA|TRBV28|TRBJ1-6|TRBD1
CASSPYRGLRSPLHF
TGTGCCAGCAGTCCCTACAGGGGGTTGAGGTCACCCCTCCACTTT
>NA|TRBV2|TRBJ2-2|NA
CASSGAIGELFF
TGTGCCAGCAGTGGGGCAATCGGGGAGCTGTTTTTT
>NA|TRBV29-1|TRBJ1-2|TRBD1
CSVERQGENYGYTF
TGCAGCGTTGAACGGCAGGGGGAGAACTATGGCTACACCTTC
>NA|TRBV15|TRBJ1-3|NA
CATSRDRFSGNTIYF
TGTGCCACCAGCAGAGATCGGTTCTCTGGAAACACCATATATTTT
>NA|TRBV19|TRBJ1-5|NA
CASRGGMKPQHF
TGTGCCAGTAGGGGGGGGATGAAGCCCCAGCATTTT
>medium-sized|TRBV5-4|TRBJ1-1|TRBD1
CASSPDRTEAFF
TGTGCCAGCAGCCCGGACAGGACTGAAGCTTTCTTT
>NA|TRBV2|TRBJ2-7|NA
CASSDEGGAYYEQYF
TGTGCCAGCAGTGATGAGGGGGGGGCGTACTACGAGCAGTACTTC
>NA|TRBV19|TRBJ1-2|TRBD1
CASSIDTGDYGYTF
TGTGCCAGTAGTATTGATACAGGGGACTATGGCTACACCTTC
>NA|TRBV11-2|TRBJ2-3|NA
CASSKARTDTQYF
TGTGCCAGCAGCAAAGCGCGCACAGATACGCAGTATTTT
>NA|TRBV28|TRBJ2-3|TRBD1
CASSFGTDSTDTQYF
TGTGCCAGCAGTTTTGGGACAGATAGCACAGATACGCAGTATTTT
>NA|TRBV4-1|TRBJ2-7|TRBD2
CASSQDSSWGLAGGSSYEQYF
TGCGCCAGCAGCCAAGATAGCAGCTGGGGACTAGCGGGGGGGAGCTCCTACGAGCAGTACTTC
>NA|TRBV10-3|TRBJ1-5|TRBD1
CAISDAGGLYSNQPQHF
TGTGCCATCAGTGATGCAGGGGGTCTATATAGCAATCAGCCCCAGCATTTT
>NA|TRBV23-1|TRBJ1-2|NA
CASTTDSHNYRGYTF
TGCGCCAGCACCACGGACAGTCATAACTATAGGGGCTACACCTTC
>NA|TRBV2|TRBJ2-7|NA
CASGMGALMSGEQYF
TGTGCCAGTGGAATGGGGGCGTTGATGTCTGGAGAGCAGTACTTC
>NA|TRBV30|TRBJ1-5|NA
CAWTGGGNQPQHF
TGTGCCTGGACCGGGGGGGGCAATCAGCCCCAGCATTTT
>NA|TRBV4-1|TRBJ1-2|TRBD1
CASSQDTWDRVDYTF
TGCGCCAGCAGCCAAGACACATGGGACAGGGTTGACTACACCTTC
>NA|TRBV7-3|TRBJ2-1|NA
CASSLVGGNEQFF
TGTGCCAGCAGCTTAGTGGGCGGGAATGAGCAGTTCTTC
>NA|TRBV2|TRBJ1-2|NA
CASHLGGFYGYTF
TGTGCCAGTCACCTGGGAGGGTTCTATGGCTACACCTTC
>NA|TRBV19|TRBJ1-1|NA
CASSIPPGGDTEAFF
TGTGCCAGTAGTATACCTCCAGGCGGGGACACTGAAGCTTTCTTT
>once|TRBV6-1|TRBJ2-2|NA
CASSEDSRILNTGELFF
TGTGCCAGCAGTGAGGACAGCAGAATACTAAACACCGGGGAGCTGTTTTTT
>NA|TRBV20-1|TRBJ2-3|NA
CSASTFDTQYF
TGCAGTGCTAGTACTTTTGATACGCAGTATTTT
>NA|TRBV10-1|TRBJ2-7|TRBD2
CASAPGLAGNEQYF
TGCGCCAGCGCACCGGGACTAGCGGGGAACGAGCAGTACTTC
>NA|TRBV7-9|TRBJ2-7|TRBD2
CSSSASSGGASYEQYF
TGTTCCAGCAGCGCCTCTAGCGGGGGTGCCTCCTACGAGCAGTACTTC
>NA|TRBV19|TRBJ1-1|NA
CASSNRARRTEAFF
TGTGCCAGTAGTAACAGGGCTCGGAGGACTGAAGCTTTCTTT
>NA|TRBV11-2|TRBJ2-3|NA
CASSLAGMDTQYF
TGTGCCAGCAGCTTGGCGGGGATGGATACGCAGTATTTT
>NA|TRBV9|TRBJ1-2|TRBD1
CASSVGTGGFFYGYTF
TGTGCCAGCAGCGTAGGCACAGGGGGTTTTTTCTATGGCTACACCTTC
>NA|TRBV6-1|TRBJ2-3|TRBD2
CASTGLAGGADTQYF
TGTGCCAGCACGGGACTAGCGGGGGGTGCAGATACGCAGTATTTT
>NA|TRBV4-1|TRBJ2-3|TRBD1
CASSQDGTGPTDTQYF
TGCGCCAGCAGCCAAGATGGGACAGGGCCGACAGATACGCAGTATTTT
>NA|TRBV2|TRBJ2-5|TRBD1
CASRTGGQETQYF
TGTGCCAGCAGGACAGGGGGCCAGGAGACCCAGTACTTC
>NA|TRBV7-5|TRBJ2-7|NA
CVRSSCASLGSSYEQYF
TGTGTCAGAAGCTCCTGTGCCTCCCTAGGGAGCTCCTACGAGCAGTACTTC
>NA|TRBV6-1|TRBJ2-7|NA
CASSDGPYEQYF
TGTGCCAGCAGTGACGGTCCCTACGAGCAGTACTTC
>NA|TRBV6-1|TRBJ2-1|TRBD1
CASRWTGDNEQFF
TGTGCCAGCAGGTGGACAGGGGACAATGAGCAGTTCTTC
>NA|TRBV5-4|TRBJ2-3|NA
CASSSGGSGDTQYF
TGTGCCAGCAGCTCGGGGGGCTCGGGAGATACGCAGTATTTT
>once|TRBV9|TRBJ2-1|TRBD2
CASSVEAGGESSYNEQFF
TGTGCCAGCAGCGTTGAAGCGGGGGGGGAAAGCTCCTACAATGAGCAGTTCTTC
>few|TRBV25-1|TRBJ2-3|TRBD1
CASSEGVNRGWPTDTQYF
TGTGCCAGCAGTGAAGGGGTTAACAGGGGATGGCCGACAGATACGCAGTATTTT